This TCR beta chain appears in the sequencing data of a study of PD-L1 blockade in urothelial cancer. Whole-study context: Blood drawn 3 weeks (second dose) and 6 weeks after treatment start was analyzed. There were a median of around 140,000 T cells in blood samples.

Time point in this sample: pretreatment peripheral blood. Urothelial carcinoma in patients was locally advanced or metastatic. Only in-frame clones appear in the TCRdb table, and some are missing; sequencing was by immunoSEQ multiplex PCR. The data show some 43,000 clones, with over 75% seen just once and around 15% held by the top ten. CDR1 and CDR2 from the germline V gene are GTSNPN and SVGIG (reference sequence). The CDR3 spans 13 residues. This clone was picked up one time. A junction boundary mismatches the germline segment, possibly from a read error. This TCR was sampled from a man aged 60 to 75 with urothelial cancer. The sample in question was PBMCs, obtained around atezolizumab (anti-PD-L1) treatment. This chain uses TRBV30 with TRBJ2-7, with TRBD2 matching over 7 bases. The CDR3 protein is CAWAPGGYPQVDF. In nucleotides, the CDR3 is TGTGCCTGGGCCCCCGGGGGGTACCCCCAAGTAGACTTC.